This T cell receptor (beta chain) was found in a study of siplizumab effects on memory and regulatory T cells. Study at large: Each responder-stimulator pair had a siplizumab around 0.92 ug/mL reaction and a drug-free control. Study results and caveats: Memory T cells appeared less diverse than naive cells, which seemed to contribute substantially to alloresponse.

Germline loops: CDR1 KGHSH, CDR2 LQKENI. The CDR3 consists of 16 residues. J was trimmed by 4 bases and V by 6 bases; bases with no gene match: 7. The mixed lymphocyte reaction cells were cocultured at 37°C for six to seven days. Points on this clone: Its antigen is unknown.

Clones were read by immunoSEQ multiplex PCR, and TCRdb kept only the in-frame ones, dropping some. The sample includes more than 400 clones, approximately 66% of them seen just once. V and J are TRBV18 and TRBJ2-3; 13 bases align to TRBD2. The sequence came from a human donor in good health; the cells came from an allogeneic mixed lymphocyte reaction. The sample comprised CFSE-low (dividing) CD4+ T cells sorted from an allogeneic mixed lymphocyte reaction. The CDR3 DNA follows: TGTGCCAGCTCTCGTGGACTAGCGGGAGTCCCAGATACGCAGTATTTT. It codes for CASSRGLAGVPDTQYF.